Included here is one TCR beta chain sequence, with context. The data are from a study of chemoradiotherapy in HPV16-positive cancers. Study background: Candidate HPV-specific T-cell clones and common TCR motifs came from functional assays in a couple of HPV16-positive patients.

Sequencing was performed with immunoSEQ multiplex PCR; in TCRdb, only in-frame clones are kept and a portion is missing. This table has approximately 32,000 clones, roughly nine tenths appearing once. Per germline, CDR1 SGHRS and CDR2 YFSETQ. The germline V and J ends were trimmed by 2 bases and 6 bases, with 6 bases remaining between them. CDR3 size: 13 residues. The chain links TRBV5-1 to TRBJ2-6; no firm D call. The receptor was derived from a human donor with HPV-associated anogenital cancer. Specimen: blood, collected from a patient who underwent chemoradiotherapy. CDR3: CASSFVLANVLTF. The CDR3 DNA reads as TGCGCCAGCAGCTTTGTTTTGGCCAACGTCCTGACTTTC.